What follows are 7 T cell receptor beta chains derived from one specimen sequenced in a study of T cell clones after liver transplantation. Generated by immunoSEQ multiplex PCR, the TCRdb table keeps only in-frame clones and is missing some. This table holds 50,000 to 70,000 clones, about 73% found once. The sequencing here drew on CD4+ T cells from blood, taken at the approximately 16-month timepoint. Receptor source: a human patient who received a liver transplant. Some T cells may originate from the graft donor.

The V gene is TRBV7-8, the J gene TRBJ2-3, with TRBD2 identical over 7 bases. The junction had 13 bases not matched to a gene; V was cut back by 8 bases and J by 5 bases. This CDR3 comprises 15 residues. Germline-derived CDR1 and CDR2 are SGHVS and FQNEAQ. CDR3 amino acids: CASGPSGPKGDTQYF. As DNA, the CDR3 is TGTGCCAGCGGACCTAGCGGCCCAAAGGGAGATACGCAGTATTTT.

CDR3 sequence (DNA): TGTGCCAGCCACTACAACACTGAAGCTTTCTTT. Translating it yields CASHYNTEAFF. The rearrangement joins TRBV2 to TRBJ1-1; D uncertain. There are 11 residues in the CDR3. Deletions cut 8 bases from V and 2 bases from J, with 6 bases between. From germline, CDR1 is SNHLY and CDR2 FYNNEI.

The rearrangement links TRBV7-9 to TRBJ1-5, with D maybe TRBD1 (5 bases). V dropped 5 bases and J dropped 4 bases, with 18 bases sitting between them. The CDR3 is 16 residues long. Germline CDR1 and CDR2: SEHNR and FQNEAQ (reference sequence). CDR3 coding DNA: TGTGCCAGCAGCCCGTCCCAGGGAATGGAAAATCAGCCCCAGCATTTT. Translating gives CASSPSQGMENQPQHF.

This clone was seen only once. The chain employs TRBV10-2 and TRBJ2-3, with D unclear. The CDR3 is made up of 11 amino acids. With 6 bases removed from V and 5 bases from J, the gap between germline ends came to 6 bases. Germline V lookup: CDR1 WSHSY, CDR2 SAAADI. The CDR3 protein is CASSRQDTQYF. CDR3 bases: TGCGCCAGCAGCCGACAAGATACGCAGTATTTT.

This rearrangement joins TRBV2 to TRBJ2-2; 7 bases match TRBD1. The V gene end was trimmed by 6 bases and the J gene end by 1 base; junction bases not matched to a gene: 5. Per germline, CDR1 SNHLY and CDR2 FYNNEI. This CDR3 has 15 amino acids. Written as DNA, the CDR3 is TGTGCCAGCAGGCGACAGGGTGGGAACACCGGGGAGCTGTTTTTT. Translated: CASRRQGGNTGELFF.

This rearrangement joins TRBV6-5 to TRBJ1-1; unclear D gene. The CDR3 extends over 16 amino acids. V was pared by 0 bases and J by 4 bases, with 15 bases between. Germline-derived CDR1 and CDR2 are MNHEY and SVGAGI. CDR3 in amino acids: CASSYSLLRVGTEAFF. The CDR3 region has the DNA TGTGCCAGCAGTTACTCTTTACTTCGAGTAGGCACTGAAGCTTTCTTT.

The V gene is TRBV6-6, the J gene TRBJ1-2; no clear D. Trimming took 2 bases from V and 1 from J, leaving 5 bases between them. CDR3 size: 13 residues. In germline, CDR1 is MNHNY, CDR2 SVGAGI (reference sequence). The CDR3, as DNA: TGTGCCAGCAGTTACCGGGTTAACTATGGCTACACCTTC. This codes for CASSYRVNYGYTF.